This T cell receptor beta chain was observed in a study of OX40 agonist ivuxolimab in advanced cancers. Study at large: Anti-PD-1, anti-PD-L1 or anti-CTLA-4 therapy given earlier was allowed, and around 40% had some. Study-wide points: Average numbers of expanded clones were greater in CD8+ T cells than in CD4+.

Assay: immunoSEQ multiplex PCR; the TCRdb copy retains only in-frame clones and omits some. Of some 86,000 clones listed, around 91% are singletons. The CDR3 spans 13 residues. Trimming shortened V by 5 bases and J by 7 bases, and 12 bases separated the two germline ends. Germline V gives CDR1 SEHNR, CDR2 FQNEAQ (reference sequence). Regarding this clone: What it binds is not known.

The sequencing used CD4+ or CD8+ T cells sorted from blood, collected in a trial of the OX40 agonist ivuxolimab. The receptor's source is an adult with an advanced solid tumor such as melanoma, head and neck, liver or kidney cancer. J is TRBJ1-5 and V is TRBV7-9; D not resolved. CDR3 sequence: CASSQQPDQPQHF. In nucleotides, the CDR3 is TGTGCCAGCAGCCAACAACCGGACCAGCCCCAGCATTTT.